A selection of T cell receptor beta chains follows, all from one sample in a study of Ad26.COV2.S vaccination and SARS-CoV-2 variants. Assay used: immunoSEQ multiplex PCR; TCRdb lists only in-frame clones, some missing. The sample includes roughly 680,000 clones, around 92% of them seen just once. The specimen comprised peripheral blood, sampled in a trial of Ad26.COV2.S vaccine versus placebo. The source is a person between 18 and 59 years old who received the Ad26.COV2.S COVID-19 vaccine or a placebo. The CDR3 runs from the conserved cysteine through the conserved F or W. The D gene is left open where the match is weak. Clone size is given for some rows only: seen once, a few or many times, or a class if the clone is expanded.

once,TRBV15,.,TRBJ1-1,CATSDLSLMNTEAFF,TGTGCCACCAGCGACCTAAGCTTAATGAACACTGAAGCTTTCTTT
.,TRBV19,.,TRBJ1-2,CASRTALGYTF,TGTGCCAGTCGGACAGCGCTTGGCTACACCTTC
.,TRBV2,.,TRBJ2-7,CASSRGYEQYF,TGTGCCAGCAGTAGGGGGTACGAGCAGTACTTC
.,TRBV18,.,TRBJ2-7,CASSPNAGYEQYF,TGTGCCAGCTCACCGAATGCGGGCTACGAGCAGTACTTC
.,TRBV10-3,TRBD2,TRBJ2-7,CAISDGGADYEQYF,TGTGCCATCAGTGACGGGGGGGCAGACTACGAGCAGTACTTC
once,TRBV4-2,.,TRBJ2-7,CASSQEKEYYEQYF,TGTGCCAGCAGCCAAGAGAAGGAATACTACGAGCAGTACTTC
.,TRBV18,TRBD2,TRBJ2-5,CASSPRTSGAETQYF,TGTGCCAGCTCACCCCGAACTAGCGGCGCGGAGACCCAGTACTTC
.,TRBV5-4,TRBD1,TRBJ2-4,CASRGDDRDPKNIQYF,TGTGCCAGCAGGGGGGACGACAGGGACCCAAAAAACATTCAGTACTTC
.,TRBV10-2,.,TRBJ1-2,CASSDGGGYTF,TGCGCCAGCAGTGATGGGGGCGGCTACACCTTC
.,TRBV9,.,TRBJ2-3,CASSGDTDTQYF,TGTGCCAGCAGCGGGGACACAGATACGCAGTATTTT
.,TRBV4-3,.,TRBJ1-1,CASSQSMGIAEAFF,TGCGCCAGCAGCCAAAGTATGGGTATCGCTGAAGCTTTCTTT
.,TRBV5-1,.,TRBJ1-1,CASSLWSNTEAFF,TGCGCCAGCAGCTTGTGGTCGAACACTGAAGCTTTCTTT
.,TRBV6-5,TRBD1,TRBJ2-7,CASSFAGQGLSYEQYF,TGTGCCAGCAGTTTTGCAGGACAGGGCCTATCCTACGAGCAGTACTTC
.,TRBV10-2,TRBD1,TRBJ1-2,CASSADRGGYGYTF,TGCGCCAGCAGTGCGGACAGGGGGGGCTATGGCTACACCTTC
once,TRBV7-9,TRBD1,TRBJ2-7,CASSPDRPVSSYEQYF,TGTGCCAGCAGCCCGGACAGGCCTGTTAGCTCCTACGAGCAGTACTTC
.,TRBV12-5,.,TRBJ2-2,CASGLGTGELFF,TGTGCTAGTGGTTTGGGTACCGGGGAGCTGTTTTTT
.,TRBV18,.,TRBJ2-5,CASSRRDGQETQYF,TGTGCCAGCTCTCGCCGGGACGGTCAAGAGACCCAGTACTTC
.,TRBV12-3/TRBV12-4,.,TRBJ1-6,CASRDNNSPLHF,TGTGCCAGCCGGGACAACAATTCACCCCTCCACTTT
.,TRBV14,.,TRBJ2-7,CASSQEQIWYEQYF,TGTGCCAGCAGCCAAGAGCAGATATGGTACGAGCAGTACTTC
.,TRBV7-3,.,TRBJ2-3,CASSLLGVTGDTQYF,TGTGCCAGCAGCTTACTGGGCGTAACCGGAGATACGCAGTATTTT
.,TRBV6-6,.,TRBJ2-3,CASSYSRLGADTQYF,TGTGCCAGCAGTTACTCGAGATTGGGTGCAGATACGCAGTATTTT
.,TRBV19,.,TRBJ2-1,CASSPGAYNEQFF,TGTGCCAGTAGTCCGGGTGCCTACAATGAGCAGTTCTTC
.,TRBV6-2/TRBV6-3,.,TRBJ1-1,CASSYRPQGNTEAFF,TGTGCCAGCAGTTACCGCCCTCAGGGCAACACTGAAGCTTTCTTT
.,TRBV10-1,.,TRBJ2-3,CASSEKATQYF,TGCGCCAGCAGTGAGAAGGCTACGCAGTATTTT
.,TRBV4-2,.,TRBJ1-2,CASSQDPGSGGYTF,TGTGCCAGCAGCCAAGATCCAGGGTCTGGTGGCTACACCTTC
.,TRBV15,.,TRBJ2-7,CATSREDLGRNEQYF,TGTGCCACCAGCAGAGAGGACTTAGGACGGAACGAGCAGTACTTC
once,TRBV4-2,.,TRBJ2-5,CASSQEYSGRETQYF,TGTGCCAGCAGCCAAGAGTATTCAGGTCGGGAGACCCAGTACTTC
.,TRBV5-6,TRBD2,TRBJ2-7,CASSFYGSGISYEQYF,TGTGCCAGCAGCTTTTACGGTAGCGGGATCTCGTACGAGCAGTACTTC